The present entry profiles one T cell receptor beta chain with its context. The antigen is undetermined. The investigators split CD4+ cells into a CD45RA+ naive subset and a CD45RA-negative memory subset. The data were produced by immunoSEQ multiplex PCR, yet TCRdb's version contains in-frame clones alone and is incomplete. The sample holds 2 million to 2.5 million clones, 95% seen once. This sample was taken from a study of shared clonotypes between healthy human individuals. Findings and caveats of the study: Only a few donors were included, so the genetic and exposure-history diversity represented was limited.

The source of this sequence is a man younger than 35 in good health. Sequenced material: naive CD4+ T cells sorted from blood. Stated subset: CD45RA+ positively selected.

The CDR3 loop is CASSREGYQETQYF. The CDR3 nucleotides are TGTGCCAGCAGCCGGGAAGGGTACCAAGAGACCCAGTACTTC. The chain is built from TRBV5-4 and TRBJ2-5; a possible D gene is TRBD2 (5 bases). The CDR3 sequence is 14 residues long. Germline CDR1 reads SGHNT; CDR2 reads YYREEE (reference sequence). V was cut by 4 bases and J by 0 bases, with 10 bases left in between.